This note documents a single T cell receptor beta chain sequence. Antigen specificity is unknown. The data belong to a study of blood T cells in healthy people across ages. Study-wide findings and caveats: Changes in expanded clonotypes were possibly confounded, as the CMV status of donors was unknown.

A second PCR of about 7 to 11 cycles used a sample-barcoded 5' primer and a J-beta primer mix. TCRdb called the 5' RACE reads again in MiXCR, with one record for every CDR3 protein. The sample lists roughly 1,100,000 distinct CDR3 sequences, under 30% seen once, with approximately 0.79% in the top ten. A further study also used this sample, focusing on T cells of mothers and their children. From that paper: Related mother and child pairs showed slightly greater overlap (not significant) than unrelated pairs did.

The source material was blood. This TCR was sampled from a girl aged 2 to 9 in good health.

DNA of the CDR3: TGCGCCAGCAGCCAAGATTTATCCCCGAACTCAAGGATGAACACTGAAGCTTTCTTT. This codes for CASSQDLSPNSRMNTEAFF. V and J are TRBV4-3 and TRBJ1-1; D unclear. V dropped 0 bases and J dropped 0 bases, with 20 bases sitting between them. The CDR3 totals 19 residues. CDR1 is LGHNA, CDR2 YSLEER, per germline.